The rows below give T cell receptor beta chains drawn from one sample of a study of shared clonotypes between healthy human individuals. Sequencing used immunoSEQ multiplex PCR; TCRdb keeps in-frame clones, though not all of them. The sample carries approximately 980,000 clones, 76% recorded once. Sequenced input: memory CD4+ T cells sorted from blood. The receptors shown here come from a man younger than 30 in good health. CDR3s include the opening cysteine and the closing phenylalanine or tryptophan. Fields, in order: V gene, CDR3 protein.

v_call: TRBV6-1; cdr3_aa: CASSSLGTDTQYF
v_call: TRBV28; cdr3_aa: CASSFGRGRTYEQYF
v_call: TRBV30; cdr3_aa: CAWSSMGGRARETQYF
v_call: TRBV5-1; cdr3_aa: CASRSGGASDTQYF
v_call: TRBV10-3; cdr3_aa: CAISDGEGQGDEQYF
v_call: TRBV4-1; cdr3_aa: CASSQGGSGDSGANVLTF
v_call: TRBV7-7; cdr3_aa: CASSLGLAGVQETQYF
v_call: TRBV12-5; cdr3_aa: CASGFSPGALDTGELFF
v_call: TRBV20-1; cdr3_aa: CSASADTQYF
v_call: TRBV18; cdr3_aa: CASSPREGGYEQYF
v_call: TRBV5-4; cdr3_aa: CASSPGGSSYEQYF
v_call: TRBV19; cdr3_aa: CASSIQGSSGANVLTF
v_call: TRBV7-8; cdr3_aa: CASILGGMGTDTQYF
v_call: TRBV2; cdr3_aa: CASSGDRDNYGYTF
v_call: TRBV18; cdr3_aa: CASSQVLTDLGELFF